Below, 27 T cell receptor beta chains from the same sample are listed, as sequenced in a study of T cells in tuberculosis. Repertoires were generated with immunoSEQ multiplex PCR, while TCRdb's copy carries only in-frame clones and drops some. This sample has 35,000 to 45,000 clones, with 90% to 95% found just once. Sequences were obtained from PBMCs. The receptors come from a donor aged 10-30 years with latent tuberculosis or without tuberculosis infection. Some clones in this sample may be carry-over from other donors' samples.

The chain uses TRBV4-3 and TRBJ2-3; D remains ambiguous. Per germline, CDR1 LGHNA and CDR2 YSLEER. V was clipped by 4 bases and J by 1 base, with 15 bases between them. This CDR3 contains 16 residues. CDR3 bases: TGCGCCAGCAGCCCACGTATGGATACAGGCACAGATACGCAGTATTTT. Its protein is CASSPRMDTGTDTQYF.

This sequence joins TRBV5-1 and TRBJ2-7; 7 nucleotides match TRBD2. The length of the CDR3 is 14 residues. The V segment lost 0 bases and the J segment 0 bases; nucleotides outside the gene matches: 0. The germline CDR1 and CDR2 sequences are SGHRS and YFSETQ. DNA for the CDR3: TGCGCCAGCAGCTTGGGCGGGGGCTCCTACGAGCAGTACTTC. Its translation is CASSLGGGSYEQYF.

This chain joins TRBV7-3 and TRBJ1-1; TRBD1 might be the D (5 bases). V lost 4 bases and J lost 2, with 11 bases in between. The length of the CDR3 is 14 residues. The germline CDR1 and CDR2 sequences are SGHTA and FQGTGA. The CDR3 DNA is TGTGCCAGCAGCTCGGGGGACTTAAACACTGAAGCTTTCTTT. It is translated as CASSSGDLNTEAFF.

The sample holds a few counts of this clone. V gene TRBV6-5 combines with J gene TRBJ2-7, with D possibly TRBD2 on 6 matching bases. V lost 6 bases and J lost 3, with 12 bases in between. CDR3 length equals 13 residues. Looked up from germline, CDR1 is MNHEY and CDR2 is SVGAGI. The CDR3: CASSYGLIYEQYF. CDR3 coding DNA: TGTGCCAGCAGCTACGGACTAATCTACGAGCAGTACTTC.

This clone appeared a single time. The chain carries TRBV5-5 and TRBJ2-7, with D perhaps matching TRBD1 (5 bases). CDR3 length: 16 amino acids. Germline CDR1 is SGHKS and CDR2 is YYEKEE (reference sequence). Trimming removed 0 bases from V and 2 bases from J, with 15 bases in between. The CDR3: CASSLAQAGSTYEQYF. In DNA form, the CDR3 reads TGTGCCAGCAGCTTGGCCCAGGCAGGGTCAACCTACGAGCAGTACTTC.

The V and J genes are TRBV6-5 and TRBJ2-7; TRBD2 aligns across 7 bases. This CDR3 contains 15 residues. The V segment lost 2 bases and the J segment 4 bases; nucleotides outside the gene matches: 8. Germline CDR1 reads MNHEY; CDR2 reads SVGAGI. CDR3: CASSYTSGVPYEQYF. CDR3 DNA: TGTGCCAGCAGTTACACCAGCGGGGTACCTTACGAGCAGTACTTC.

V usage is TRBV5-6 and J usage is TRBJ2-7; 9 bases fit TRBD2. CDR3 length: 16 amino acids. CDR1 is SGHDT and CDR2 is YYEEEE in the germline V gene. The V gene end was trimmed by 4 bases and the J gene end by 4 bases; junction bases not matched to a gene: 12. CDR3 sequence reads: CASSLSGTSFSYEQYF. In DNA form, the CDR3 reads TGTGCCAGCAGCCTTTCCGGGACTAGCTTCTCTTACGAGCAGTACTTC.

The gene calls are TRBV28 and TRBJ2-7; 7 nucleotides agree with TRBD2. The CDR3 totals 13 residues. Trimming took 8 bases from V and 2 from J; bases not matched to a gene: 6. Germline CDR1 reads MDHEN; CDR2 reads SYDVKM. Here the CDR3 reads CASGAGVTYEQYF. The CDR3 nucleotides are TGTGCCAGCGGGGCGGGGGTCACCTACGAGCAGTACTTC.

The sample holds one count of this clone. The genes are TRBV5-1 and TRBJ1-2; D perhaps matches TRBD1 (5 bases). The CDR3 loop spans 15 amino acids. V dropped 1 base and J dropped 2 bases, with 12 bases sitting between them. Germline assignment: CDR1 SGHRS and CDR2 YFSETQ. Written as DNA, the CDR3 is TGCGCCAGCAGCTTGCCCCGACAGAACAACTATGGCTACACCTTC. Its protein is CASSLPRQNNYGYTF.

This chain uses TRBV28 with TRBJ1-1; no clear D gene. V lost 3 bases and J 1 base, leaving 12 bases between the germline ends. Germline V gives CDR1 MDHEN, CDR2 SYDVKM. This CDR3 region has 15 residues. The CDR3 bases are TGTGCCAGCAGTTTGTGGGAGGGTAGGAACACTGAAGCTTTCTTT. Translation: CASSLWEGRNTEAFF.

The chain carries TRBV7-8 and TRBJ1-5, with unresolved D. Germline CDR1 is SGHVS and CDR2 is FQNEAQ. The ends were cut back, 5 bases at V and 2 bases at J, with 16 bases in the middle. The CDR3 extends over 16 amino acids. The CDR3 loop reads CASSLASIWGNQPQHF. In DNA form, the CDR3 reads TGTGCCAGCAGCCTCGCTAGTATCTGGGGCAATCAGCCCCAGCATTTT.

The CDR3 DNA reads as TGCGCCAGCAGCTTGGACTTTTCCTCTGGAAACACCATATATTTT. Translation: CASSLDFSSGNTIYF. The V and J genes are TRBV5-1 and TRBJ1-3, with D hard to call. The CDR3 contains 15 residues. CDR1 SGHRS and CDR2 YFSETQ come from the germline V gene. Between the trimmed V and J ends, which lost 0 bases and 0 bases, there was a span of 7 bases. Based on the CDR3 plus reference TRBV5-1 and TRBJ1-3, the full variable domain is KAGVTQTPRYLIKTRGQQVTLSCSPISGHRSVSWYQQTPGQGLQFLFEYFSETQRNKGNFPGRFSGRQFSNSRSEMNVSTLELGDSALYLCASSLDFSSGNTIYFGEGSWLTVV.

This chain connects TRBV6-5 to TRBJ1-2; D might be TRBD1 (5 bases). The CDR3 runs 14 residues. The germline CDR1 and CDR2 sequences are MNHEY and SVGAGI. V was cut by 7 bases and J by 5 bases, with 17 bases left in between. In DNA form, the CDR3 reads TGTGCCAGCACCACACGGGGGGAACGGTATGGCTACACCTTC. It specifies CASTTRGERYGYTF.

This chain links TRBV5-1 with TRBJ2-1; D is possibly TRBD2 (6 bases). Trimming cost V 1 base and J 5 bases, with 16 bases left between them. The CDR3 extends over 16 amino acids. Germline CDR1 SGHRS, CDR2 YFSETQ. The CDR3 nucleotides are TGCGCCAGCAGCTTGAAGTGGGACTTACTAAACAATGAGCAGTTCTTC. Amino acids: CASSLKWDLLNNEQFF.

The rearrangement links TRBV7-6 to TRBJ1-2, with 11 bases lining up with TRBD1. The V gene's germline CDR1 is SGHVS and CDR2 FNYEAQ. The J segment lost 14 bases and the V segment lost 5 bases, leaving 10 bases of the junction unmatched. The CDR3 has 13 residues. In nucleotides, the CDR3 is TGTGCCAGCAGCGTCGGGACAGGGGGGATTCGGACCTTC. Its protein product is CASSVGTGGIRTF.

The chain combines TRBV30 with TRBJ1-3; D is possibly TRBD1 (6 bases). The CDR3 sequence is 14 residues long. Germline CDR1 is GTSNPN and CDR2 is SVGIG (reference sequence). The germline V and J ends were trimmed by 6 bases and 0 bases, with 12 bases remaining between them. The chain's CDR3 is CACKGHTSGNTIYF. The CDR3 DNA follows: TGTGCCTGTAAGGGACACACCTCTGGAAACACCATATATTTT.

The chain has TRBV7-3 and TRBJ1-1; D uncertain. Trimming cost V 2 bases and J 1 base, with 17 bases left between them. The CDR3 covers 17 residues. From germline, CDR1 is SGHTA and CDR2 FQGTGA. The CDR3 DNA follows: TGTGCCAGCAGCTTAGAACAGCATGGGCAGACGAACACTGAAGCTTTCTTT. It encodes CASSLEQHGQTNTEAFF. Variable domain in full (rest from reference TRBV7-3 and TRBJ1-1): GAGVSQTPSNKVTEKGKYVELRCDPISGHTALYWYRQSLGQGPEFLIYFQGTGAADDSGLPNDRFFAVRPEGSVSTLKIQRTERGDSAVYLCASSLEQHGQTNTEAFFGQGTRLTVV.

This clone is a singleton in its sample. This sequence joins TRBV5-4 and TRBJ1-2; D gene uncertain. This CDR3 contains 14 residues. CDR1 and CDR2 (germline): SGHNT, YYREEE (reference sequence). The V gene lost 4 bases and the J gene lost 2 bases, with 12 bases spanning the gap. CDR3 sequence reads: CASSPLRSNYGYTF. The CDR3 DNA reads TGTGCCAGCAGCCCGCTAAGATCGAACTATGGCTACACCTTC.

CDR3 loop: CASSLFFRTKEGYTF. CDR3 nucleotides: TGTGCCAGCAGCTTGTTTTTTCGGACTAAAGAAGGCTACACCTTC. The chain has TRBV5-4 and TRBJ1-2, with D unresolved. The V gene lost 1 base and the J gene lost 8 bases, with 18 bases spanning the gap. The CDR3 spans 15 residues. Germline V gene lookup returns CDR1 SGHNT and CDR2 YYREEE (reference sequence).

The genes are TRBV27 and TRBJ2-7; the match to TRBD2 covers 8 bases. Germline-derived CDR1 and CDR2 are MNHEY and SMNVEV (reference sequence). The CDR3 totals 15 residues. J gave up 4 bases and V 5 bases, and 10 bases lay outside the gene matches. The CDR3 sequence is CASSPLESGGYEQYF. CDR3 DNA: TGTGCCAGCAGTCCCCTGGAAAGCGGGGGTTACGAGCAGTACTTC.

The chain has TRBV6-5 and TRBJ1-2; D is perhaps TRBD1 (5 bases). This CDR3 comprises 12 residues. The germline CDR1 and CDR2 sequences are MNHEY and SVGAGI. V was trimmed by 5 bases and J by 2 bases, leaving 6 bases between them. The CDR3 loop reads CASSRQNYGYTF. The CDR3 region has the DNA TGTGCCAGCAGTAGACAGAACTATGGCTACACCTTC.

CDR3 sequence (DNA): TGTGCCAGCAGCCCCACCGGGACAGAACGCTACGAGCAGTACTTC. Translating it yields CASSPTGTERYEQYF. V gene TRBV7-3 combines with J gene TRBJ2-7; 7 positions agree with TRBD1. Germline lookup yields CDR1 SGHTA and CDR2 FQGTGA. CDR3 size: 15 residues. V trimming: 5 bases; J trimming: 3 bases; junction bases outside the gene matches: 10.

The chain couples TRBV5-6 to TRBJ2-5, with D possibly matching TRBD1 (6 bases). V gave up 0 bases and J gave up 1 base, with 13 bases separating them. The CDR3 loop spans 16 amino acids. Germline CDR1 and CDR2: SGHDT and YYEEEE. The CDR3 is CASSLGTVTAQETQYF. CDR3 coding DNA: TGTGCCAGCAGCTTGGGGACAGTTACTGCCCAAGAGACCCAGTACTTC. The variable domain in full, completed from reference TRBV5-6 and TRBJ2-5, reads DAGVTQSPTHLIKTRGQQVTLRCSPKSGHDTVSWYQQALGQGPQFIFQYYEEEERQRGNFPDRFSGHQFPNYSSELNVNALLLGDSALYLCASSLGTVTAQETQYFGPGTRLLVL.

This chain joins TRBV10-3 and TRBJ1-3; 8 bases align to TRBD1. Trimming at V came to 2 bases and at J to 0 bases, leaving 3 bases not matched to a gene. The germline gives CDR1 ENHRY, CDR2 SYGVKD. This CDR3 has 16 residues. The CDR3, as DNA: TGTGCCATCAGTGAGCCAGGGGGCAGCTCTGGAAACACCATATATTTT. Its translation is CAISEPGGSSGNTIYF.

This clone has a single count. CDR3 in DNA: TGTGCCATCCGGACAGGGTCGAGCTATGGCTACACCTTC. As protein: CAIRTGSSYGYTF. The rearrangement uses TRBV28 and TRBJ1-2, with 8 bases matching TRBD1. J lost 4 bases, V lost 10 bases, and 8 bases had no gene match. The CDR3 spans 13 residues. From germline, CDR1 is MDHEN and CDR2 SYDVKM.

This chain joins TRBV4-1 and TRBJ1-1; possibly TRBD1 for D (5 bases). Germline V gene data show CDR1 as MGHRA and CDR2 as YSYEKL. The CDR3 is 12 amino acids. V was trimmed by 4 bases and J by 8 bases, leaving 11 bases between them. The CDR3 loop is CASSRGVREAFF. CDR3 nucleotide sequence: TGCGCCAGCAGCCGGGGGGTCCGGGAAGCTTTCTTT.

The V and J genes are TRBV19 and TRBJ1-4, with 10 positions matching TRBD1. V lost 4 bases to trimming and J lost 7 bases; unmatched junction nucleotides: 6. The CDR3 is 15 residues long. Germline V gene data show CDR1 as LNHDA and CDR2 as SQIVND (reference sequence). CDR3: CASSKPGQGSEKLFF. DNA for the CDR3: TGTGCCAGTAGTAAGCCGGGACAGGGGAGTGAAAAACTGTTTTTT.